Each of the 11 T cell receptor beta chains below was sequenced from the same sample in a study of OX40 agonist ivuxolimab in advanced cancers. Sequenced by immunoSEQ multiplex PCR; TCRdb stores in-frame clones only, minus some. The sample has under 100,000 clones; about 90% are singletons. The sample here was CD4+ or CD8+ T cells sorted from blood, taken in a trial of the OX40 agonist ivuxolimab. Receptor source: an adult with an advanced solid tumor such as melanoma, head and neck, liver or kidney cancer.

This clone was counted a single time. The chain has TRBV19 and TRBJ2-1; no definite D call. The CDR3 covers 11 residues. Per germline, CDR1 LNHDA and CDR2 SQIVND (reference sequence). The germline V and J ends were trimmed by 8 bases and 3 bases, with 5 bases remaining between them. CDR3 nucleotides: TGTGCCAGTTCTTACTACAATGAGCAGTTCTTC. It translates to CASSYYNEQFF.

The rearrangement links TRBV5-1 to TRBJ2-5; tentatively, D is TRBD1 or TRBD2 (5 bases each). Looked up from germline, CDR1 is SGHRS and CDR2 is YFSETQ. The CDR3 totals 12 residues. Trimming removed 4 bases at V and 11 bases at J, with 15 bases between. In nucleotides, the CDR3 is TGCGCCAGCAGCCTGGGGGTGGGAGAGCAGTACTTC. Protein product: CASSLGVGEQYF. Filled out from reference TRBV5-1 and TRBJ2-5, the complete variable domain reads KAGVTQTPRYLIKTRGQQVTLSCSPISGHRSVSWYQQTPGQGLQFLFEYFSETQRNKGNFPGRFSGRQFSNSRSEMNVSTLELGDSALYLCASSLGVGEQYFGPGTRLLVL.

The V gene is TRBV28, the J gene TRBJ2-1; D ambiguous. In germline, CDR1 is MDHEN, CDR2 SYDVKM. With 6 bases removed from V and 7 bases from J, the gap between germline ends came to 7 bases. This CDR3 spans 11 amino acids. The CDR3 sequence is CASSPGNEQFF. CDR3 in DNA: TGTGCCAGCAGCCCCGGGAATGAGCAGTTCTTC.

CDR3 sequence: CASRRGYTEAFF. DNA of the CDR3: TGTGCCAGCCGGCGGGGGTACACTGAAGCTTTCTTT. This chain connects TRBV27 to TRBJ1-1; perhaps TRBD1 as D (5 bases). The V gene lost 8 bases and the J gene lost 3 bases, with 10 bases spanning the gap. Germline lookup yields CDR1 MNHEY and CDR2 SMNVEV (reference sequence). The CDR3 extends over 12 amino acids.

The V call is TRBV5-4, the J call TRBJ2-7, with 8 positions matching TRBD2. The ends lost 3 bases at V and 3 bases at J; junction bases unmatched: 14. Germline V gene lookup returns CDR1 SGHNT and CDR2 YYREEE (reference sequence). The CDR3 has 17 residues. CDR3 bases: TGTGCCAGCAGCTCTGGGCCGGGACTAGGAACCAACTACGAGCAGTACTTC. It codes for CASSSGPGLGTNYEQYF.

The CDR3 DNA is TGCGCCAGCAGCTTAAGTCGGGGGACCCACAATGAGCAGTTCTTC. Its translation is CASSLSRGTHNEQFF. The chain carries TRBV10-1 and TRBJ2-1; the D gene is possibly TRBD2 (6 bases). Between the trimmed V and J ends, which lost 6 bases and 5 bases, there was a span of 17 bases. The germline V gene encodes CDR1 WNHNN and CDR2 SYGVQD (reference sequence). The CDR3 sequence is 15 residues long.

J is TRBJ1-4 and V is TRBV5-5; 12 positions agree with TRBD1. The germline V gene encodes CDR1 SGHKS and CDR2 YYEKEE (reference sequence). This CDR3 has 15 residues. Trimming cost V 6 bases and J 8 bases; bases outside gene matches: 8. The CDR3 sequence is CASTPAGTGGEKLFF. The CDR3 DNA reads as TGTGCCAGCACCCCGGCTGGGACAGGGGGCGAAAAACTGTTTTTT.

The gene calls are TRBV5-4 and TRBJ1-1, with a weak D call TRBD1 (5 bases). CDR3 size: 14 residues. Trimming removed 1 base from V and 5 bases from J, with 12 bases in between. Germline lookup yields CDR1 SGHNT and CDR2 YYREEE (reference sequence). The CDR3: CASSLWGKGTEAFF. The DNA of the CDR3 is TGTGCCAGCAGCTTGTGGGGGAAGGGGACTGAAGCTTTCTTT.

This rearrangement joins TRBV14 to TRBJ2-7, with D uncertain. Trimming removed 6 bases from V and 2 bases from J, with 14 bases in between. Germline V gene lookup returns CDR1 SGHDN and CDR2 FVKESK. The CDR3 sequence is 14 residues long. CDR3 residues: CASSPNLLTYEQYF. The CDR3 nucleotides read TGTGCCAGCAGTCCAAACCTACTAACCTACGAGCAGTACTTC. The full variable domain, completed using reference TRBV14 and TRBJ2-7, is EAGVTQFPSHSVIEKGQTVTLRCDPISGHDNLYWYRRVMGKEIKFLLHFVKESKQDESGMPNNRFLAERTGGTYSTLKVQPAELEDSGVYFCASSPNLLTYEQYFGPGTRLTVT.

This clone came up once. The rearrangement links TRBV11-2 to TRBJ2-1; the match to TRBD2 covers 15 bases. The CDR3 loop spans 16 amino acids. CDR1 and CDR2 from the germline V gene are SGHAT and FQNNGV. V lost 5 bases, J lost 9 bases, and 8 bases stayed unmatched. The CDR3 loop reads CASSPRTSGRESEQFF. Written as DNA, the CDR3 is TGTGCCAGCAGCCCGCGGACTAGCGGGAGGGAGAGTGAGCAGTTCTTC.

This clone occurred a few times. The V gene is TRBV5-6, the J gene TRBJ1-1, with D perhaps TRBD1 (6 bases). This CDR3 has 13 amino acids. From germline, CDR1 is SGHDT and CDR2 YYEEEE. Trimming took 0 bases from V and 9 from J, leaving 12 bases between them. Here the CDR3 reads CASSLGHGGQAFF. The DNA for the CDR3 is TGTGCCAGCAGCTTGGGCCATGGGGGGCAAGCTTTCTTT.